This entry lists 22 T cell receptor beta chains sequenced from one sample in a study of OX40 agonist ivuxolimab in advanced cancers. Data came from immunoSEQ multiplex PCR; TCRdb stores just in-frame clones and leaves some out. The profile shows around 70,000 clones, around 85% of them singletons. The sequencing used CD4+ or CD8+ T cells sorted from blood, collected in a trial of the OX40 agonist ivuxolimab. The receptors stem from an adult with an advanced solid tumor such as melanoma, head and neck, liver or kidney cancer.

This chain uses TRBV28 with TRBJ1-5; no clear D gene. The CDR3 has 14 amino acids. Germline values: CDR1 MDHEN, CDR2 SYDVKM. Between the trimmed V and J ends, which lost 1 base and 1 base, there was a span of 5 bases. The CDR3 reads CASSLFYSNQPQHF. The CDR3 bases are TGTGCCAGCAGTTTATTCTACAGCAATCAGCCCCAGCATTTT.

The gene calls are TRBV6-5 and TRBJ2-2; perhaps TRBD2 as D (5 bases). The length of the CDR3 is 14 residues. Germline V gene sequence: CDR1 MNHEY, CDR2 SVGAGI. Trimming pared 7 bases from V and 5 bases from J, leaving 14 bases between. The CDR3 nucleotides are TGTGCCAGCACCTCACGAGGGCTAACCGGGGAGCTGTTTTTT. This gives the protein CASTSRGLTGELFF.

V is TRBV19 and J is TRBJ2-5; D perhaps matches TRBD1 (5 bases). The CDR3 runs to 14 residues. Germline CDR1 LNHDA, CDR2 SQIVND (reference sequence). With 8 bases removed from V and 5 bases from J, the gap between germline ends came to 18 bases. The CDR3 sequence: CASGASILGETQYF. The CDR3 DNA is TGTGCCAGTGGGGCTTCCATCCTCGGGGAGACCCAGTACTTC.

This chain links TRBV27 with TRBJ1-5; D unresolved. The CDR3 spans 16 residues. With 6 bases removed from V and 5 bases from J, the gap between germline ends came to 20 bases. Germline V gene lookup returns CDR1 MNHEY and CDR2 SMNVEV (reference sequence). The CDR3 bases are TGTGCCAGCAGGGTCCGCGGAAATGGCCCCGATCAGCCCCAGCATTTT. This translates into CASRVRGNGPDQPQHF.

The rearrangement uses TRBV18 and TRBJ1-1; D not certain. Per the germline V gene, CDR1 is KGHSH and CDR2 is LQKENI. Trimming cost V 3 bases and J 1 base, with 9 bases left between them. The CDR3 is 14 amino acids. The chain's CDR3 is CASSPGEENTEAFF. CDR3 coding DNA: TGTGCCAGCTCACCGGGTGAGGAGAACACTGAAGCTTTCTTT.

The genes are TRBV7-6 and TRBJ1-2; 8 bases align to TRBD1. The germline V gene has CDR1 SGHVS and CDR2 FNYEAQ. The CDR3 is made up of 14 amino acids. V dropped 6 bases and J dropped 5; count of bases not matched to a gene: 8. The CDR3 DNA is TGTGCCAGCAGTCCTACAGGGGGTACATATGGCTACACCTTC. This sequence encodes CASSPTGGTYGYTF.

In DNA, the CDR3 is TGTGCCAGCAGACCGGGACAGATTAAAGAAAAACTGTTTTTT. Amino acid sequence: CASRPGQIKEKLFF. This chain uses TRBV28 with TRBJ1-4; 7 bases agree with TRBD1. Germline values: CDR1 MDHEN, CDR2 SYDVKM. This CDR3 region has 14 residues. The V segment lost 6 bases and the J segment 8 bases; nucleotides outside the gene matches: 9.

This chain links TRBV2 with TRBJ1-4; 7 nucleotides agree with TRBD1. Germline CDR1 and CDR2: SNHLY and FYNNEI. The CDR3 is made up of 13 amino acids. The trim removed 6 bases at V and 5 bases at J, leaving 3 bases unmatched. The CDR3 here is CASRLQGNEKLFF. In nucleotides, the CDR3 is TGTGCCAGCAGGTTACAGGGGAATGAAAAACTGTTTTTT.

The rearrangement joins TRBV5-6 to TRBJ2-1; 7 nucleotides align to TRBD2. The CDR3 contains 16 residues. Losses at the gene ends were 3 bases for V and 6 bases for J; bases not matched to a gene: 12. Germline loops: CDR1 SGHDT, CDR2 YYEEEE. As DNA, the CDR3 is TGTGCCAGCAGCTACCCGGGTACCCGGGGGGTCAATGAGCAGTTCTTC. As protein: CASSYPGTRGVNEQFF.

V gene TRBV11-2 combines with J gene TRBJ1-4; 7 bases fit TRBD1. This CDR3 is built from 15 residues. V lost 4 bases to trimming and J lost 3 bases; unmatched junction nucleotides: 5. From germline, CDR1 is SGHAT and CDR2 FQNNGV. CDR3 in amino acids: CASSSPRGSNEKLFF. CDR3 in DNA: TGTGCCAGCAGCTCACCCAGGGGGTCTAATGAAAAACTGTTTTTT. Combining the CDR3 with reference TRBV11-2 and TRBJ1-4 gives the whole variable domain EAGVAQSPRYKIIEKRQSVAFWCNPISGHATLYWYQQILGQGPKLLIQFQNNGVVDDSQLPKDRFSAERLKGVDSTLKIQPAKLEDSAVYLCASSSPRGSNEKLFFGSGTQLSVL.

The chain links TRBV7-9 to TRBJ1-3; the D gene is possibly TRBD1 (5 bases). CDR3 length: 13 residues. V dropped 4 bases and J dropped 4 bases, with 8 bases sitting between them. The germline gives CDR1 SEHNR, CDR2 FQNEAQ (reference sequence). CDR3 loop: CASSWDAGNTIYF. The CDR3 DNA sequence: TGTGCCAGCAGCTGGGACGCCGGAAACACCATATATTTT.

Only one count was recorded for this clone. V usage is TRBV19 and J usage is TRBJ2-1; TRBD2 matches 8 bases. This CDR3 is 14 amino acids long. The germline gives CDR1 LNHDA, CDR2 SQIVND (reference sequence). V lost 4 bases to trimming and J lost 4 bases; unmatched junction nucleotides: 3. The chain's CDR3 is CASSRASGYNEQFF. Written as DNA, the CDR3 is TGTGCCAGTAGTAGGGCTAGCGGGTACAATGAGCAGTTCTTC.

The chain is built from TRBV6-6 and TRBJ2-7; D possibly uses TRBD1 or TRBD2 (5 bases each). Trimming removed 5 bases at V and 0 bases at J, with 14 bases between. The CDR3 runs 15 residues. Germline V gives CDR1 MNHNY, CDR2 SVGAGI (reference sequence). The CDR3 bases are TGTGCCAGCAGTCAACCGGGACGGTCCTCCTACGAGCAGTACTTC. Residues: CASSQPGRSSYEQYF.

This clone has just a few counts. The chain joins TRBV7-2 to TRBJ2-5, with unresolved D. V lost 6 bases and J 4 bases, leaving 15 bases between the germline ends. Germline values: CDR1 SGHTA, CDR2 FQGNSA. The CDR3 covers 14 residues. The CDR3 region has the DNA TGTGCCAGCAGGTCCTTTTCGATAGGAGAGACCCAGTACTTC. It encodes CASRSFSIGETQYF.

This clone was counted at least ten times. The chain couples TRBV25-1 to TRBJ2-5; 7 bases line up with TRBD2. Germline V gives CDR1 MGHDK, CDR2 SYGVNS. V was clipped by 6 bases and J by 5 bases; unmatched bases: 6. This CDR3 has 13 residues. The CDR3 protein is CASRSGEVETQYF. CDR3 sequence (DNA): TGTGCCAGCAGGAGCGGGGAGGTGGAGACCCAGTACTTC.

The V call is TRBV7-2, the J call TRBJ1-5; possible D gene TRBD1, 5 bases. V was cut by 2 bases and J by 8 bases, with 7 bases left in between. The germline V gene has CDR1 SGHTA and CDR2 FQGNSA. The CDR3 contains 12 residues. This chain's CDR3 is CASSLRGKPQHF. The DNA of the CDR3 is TGTGCCAGCAGCTTAAGGGGAAAGCCCCAGCATTTT.

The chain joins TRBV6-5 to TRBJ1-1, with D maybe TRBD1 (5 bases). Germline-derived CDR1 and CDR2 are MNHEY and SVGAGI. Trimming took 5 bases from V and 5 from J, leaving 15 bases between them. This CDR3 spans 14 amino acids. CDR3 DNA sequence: TGTGCCAGCAGTCCCCCAGGGCCCGGGACTGAAGCTTTCTTT. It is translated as CASSPPGPGTEAFF.

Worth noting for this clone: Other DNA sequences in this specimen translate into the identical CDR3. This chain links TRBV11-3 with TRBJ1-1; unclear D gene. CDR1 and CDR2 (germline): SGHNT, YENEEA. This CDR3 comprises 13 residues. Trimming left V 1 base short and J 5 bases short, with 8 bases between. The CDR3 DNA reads TGTGCCAGCAGCTTAGGAGGGAATACTGAAGCTTTCTTT. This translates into CASSLGGNTEAFF.

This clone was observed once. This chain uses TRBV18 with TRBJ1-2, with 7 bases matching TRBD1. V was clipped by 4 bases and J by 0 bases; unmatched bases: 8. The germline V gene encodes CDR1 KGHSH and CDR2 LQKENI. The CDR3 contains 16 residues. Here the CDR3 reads CASSLFGQEANYGYTF. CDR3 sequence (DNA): TGTGCCAGCTCACTTTTCGGACAGGAAGCTAACTATGGCTACACCTTC.

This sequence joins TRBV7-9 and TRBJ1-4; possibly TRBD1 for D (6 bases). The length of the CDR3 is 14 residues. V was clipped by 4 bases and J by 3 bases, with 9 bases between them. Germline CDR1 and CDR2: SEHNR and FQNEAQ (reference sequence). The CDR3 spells CASSSSGANEKLFF. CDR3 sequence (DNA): TGTGCCAGCAGCTCCTCAGGGGCTAATGAAAAACTGTTTTTT.

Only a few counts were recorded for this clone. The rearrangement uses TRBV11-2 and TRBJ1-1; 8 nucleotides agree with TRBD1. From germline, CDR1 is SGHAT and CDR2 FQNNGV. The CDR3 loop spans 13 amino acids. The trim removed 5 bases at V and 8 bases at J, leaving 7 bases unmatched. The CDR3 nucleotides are TGTGCCAGCAGCCCCACGAGGACAGGGGAAGCTTTCTTT. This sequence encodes CASSPTRTGEAFF.

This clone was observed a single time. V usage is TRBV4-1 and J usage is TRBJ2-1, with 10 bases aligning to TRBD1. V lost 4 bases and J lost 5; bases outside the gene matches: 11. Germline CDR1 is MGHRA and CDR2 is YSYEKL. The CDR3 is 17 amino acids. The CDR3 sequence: CASSRTTGTGVNNEQFF. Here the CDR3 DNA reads TGCGCCAGCAGCCGAACTACCGGGACAGGGGTCAACAATGAGCAGTTCTTC.